The 3 T cell receptor beta chains in this list originate from one sample, sequenced in a study of PD-1 blockade in classical Hodgkin lymphoma. All patients experienced relapse after autologous stem cell transplantation, and brentuximab vedotin exposure was variable. Some clones are missing from TCRdb's copy, which holds only in-frame ones; the method was immunoSEQ multiplex PCR. The sample shows about 94,000 clones, roughly 89% of them seen only once. Source: peripheral blood mononuclear cells (PBMCs), taken before the second cycle of nivolumab. These receptors were taken from a human donor with classical Hodgkin lymphoma.

V gene TRBV19 combines with J gene TRBJ2-2, with 8 nucleotides matching TRBD2. The germline gives CDR1 LNHDA, CDR2 SQIVND (reference sequence). This CDR3 contains 14 residues. Trimming cost V 5 bases and J 6 bases; bases outside gene matches: 5. The CDR3 region is CASSLAGGAGELFF. The CDR3 DNA is TGTGCCAGTAGTTTGGCGGGAGGCGCCGGGGAGCTGTTTTTT.

The genes are TRBV7-8 and TRBJ2-7; D remains unclear. V gave up 4 bases and J gave up 1 base, with 11 bases separating them. Germline V gene sequence: CDR1 SGHVS, CDR2 FQNEAQ. CDR3 length: 14 amino acids. Here the CDR3 DNA reads TGTGCCAGCAGCTCGGACGGCCAGTCCTACGAGCAGTACTTC. Amino acid sequence: CASSSDGQSYEQYF. Based on the CDR3 plus reference TRBV7-8 and TRBJ2-7, the full variable domain is GAGVSQSPRYKVAKRGQDVALRCDPISGHVSLFWYQQALGQGPEFLTYFQNEAQLDKSGLPSDRFFAERPEGSVSTLKIQRTQQEDSAVYLCASSSDGQSYEQYFGPGTRLTVT.

This chain joins TRBV6-5 and TRBJ1-3; a possible D gene is TRBD1 (5 bases). The CDR3 totals 15 residues. Trimming pared 3 bases from V and 3 bases from J, leaving 12 bases between. CDR1 is MNHEY and CDR2 is SVGAGI in the germline V gene. DNA for the CDR3: TGTGCCAGCAGTTATTCGCCGAGGGGTGGAAACACCATATATTTT. Translated: CASSYSPRGGNTIYF.